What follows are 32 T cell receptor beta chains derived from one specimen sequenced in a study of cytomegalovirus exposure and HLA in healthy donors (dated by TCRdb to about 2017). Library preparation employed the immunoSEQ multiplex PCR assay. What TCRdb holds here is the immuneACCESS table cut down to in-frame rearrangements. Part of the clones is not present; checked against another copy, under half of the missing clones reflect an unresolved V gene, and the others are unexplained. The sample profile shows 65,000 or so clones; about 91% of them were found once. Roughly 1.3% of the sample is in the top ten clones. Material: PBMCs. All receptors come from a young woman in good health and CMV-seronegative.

The chain's CDR3 is CASSLDADLTDTQYF. The CDR3 nucleotides are TGCGCCAGCAGCTTGGATGCGGATTTGACAGATACGCAGTATTTT. V gene TRBV5-1 combines with J gene TRBJ2-3; D is unclear. V was pared by 0 bases and J by 3 bases, with 11 bases between. This CDR3 is built from 15 residues. The germline V gene has CDR1 SGHRS and CDR2 YFSETQ.

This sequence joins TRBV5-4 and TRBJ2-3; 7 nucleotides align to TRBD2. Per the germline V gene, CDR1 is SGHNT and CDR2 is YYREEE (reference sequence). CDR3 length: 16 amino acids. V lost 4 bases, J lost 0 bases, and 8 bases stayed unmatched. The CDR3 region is CASSAGSSGSTDTQYF. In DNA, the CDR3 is TGTGCCAGCAGCGCCGGGAGTAGCGGGAGCACAGATACGCAGTATTTT.

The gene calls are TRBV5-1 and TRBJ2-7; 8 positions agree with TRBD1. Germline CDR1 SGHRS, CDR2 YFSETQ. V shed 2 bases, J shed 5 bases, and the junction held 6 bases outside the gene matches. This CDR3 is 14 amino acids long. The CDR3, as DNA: TGCGCCAGCAGCTTAGTACAGGGGGAAGACGAGCAGTACTTC. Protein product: CASSLVQGEDEQYF.

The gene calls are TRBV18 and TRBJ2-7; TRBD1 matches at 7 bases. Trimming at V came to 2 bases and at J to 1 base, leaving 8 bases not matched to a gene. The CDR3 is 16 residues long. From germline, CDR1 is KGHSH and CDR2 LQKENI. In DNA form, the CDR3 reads TGTGCCAGCTCACCAAGTAAGACAGGGAAGTCCTACGAGCAGTACTTC. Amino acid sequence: CASSPSKTGKSYEQYF. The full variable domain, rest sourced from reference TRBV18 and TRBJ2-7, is NAGVMQNPRHLVRRRGQEARLRCSPMKGHSHVYWYRQLPEEGLKFMVYLQKENIIDESGMPKERFSAEFPKEGPSILRIQQVVRGDSAAYFCASSPSKTGKSYEQYFGPGTRLTVT.

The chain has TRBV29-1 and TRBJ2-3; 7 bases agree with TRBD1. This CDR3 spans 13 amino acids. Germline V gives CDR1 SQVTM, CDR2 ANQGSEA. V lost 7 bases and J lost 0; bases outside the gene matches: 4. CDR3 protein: CSARTGSTDTQYF. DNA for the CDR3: TGCAGCGCCCGGACAGGTAGCACAGATACGCAGTATTTT.

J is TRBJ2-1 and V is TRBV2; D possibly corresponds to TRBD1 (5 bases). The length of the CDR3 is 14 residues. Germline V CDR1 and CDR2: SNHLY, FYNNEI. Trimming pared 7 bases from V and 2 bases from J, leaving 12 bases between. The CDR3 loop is CASIERGPYNEQFF. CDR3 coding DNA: TGTGCCAGCATCGAAAGGGGTCCCTACAATGAGCAGTTCTTC.

This chain's CDR3 is CASSHPGGVGNEQFF. CDR3 nucleotide sequence: TGTGCCAGCAGCCATCCCGGGGGGGTCGGCAATGAGCAGTTCTTC. The V call is TRBV7-9, the J call TRBJ2-1, with 8 bases matching TRBD2. This CDR3 spans 15 amino acids. V shed 5 bases, J shed 6 bases, and the junction held 9 bases outside the gene matches. CDR1 SEHNR and CDR2 FQNEAQ come from the germline V gene (reference sequence).

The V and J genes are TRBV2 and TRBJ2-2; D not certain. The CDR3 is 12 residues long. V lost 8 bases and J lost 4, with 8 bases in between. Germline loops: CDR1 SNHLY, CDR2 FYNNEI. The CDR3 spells CASDGRTGELFF. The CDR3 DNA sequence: TGTGCCAGCGATGGGCGCACCGGGGAGCTGTTTTTT.

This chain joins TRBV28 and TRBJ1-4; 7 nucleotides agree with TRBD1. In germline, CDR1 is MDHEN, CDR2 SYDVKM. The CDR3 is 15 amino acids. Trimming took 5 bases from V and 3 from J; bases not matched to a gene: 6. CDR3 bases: TGTGCCAGCAGTCCGAGGGGGCAAGCTAATGAAAAACTGTTTTTT. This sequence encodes CASSPRGQANEKLFF. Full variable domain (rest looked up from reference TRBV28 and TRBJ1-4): DVKVTQSSRYLVKRTGEKVFLECVQDMDHENMFWYRQDPGLGLRLIYFSYDVKMKEKGDIPEGYSVSREKKERFSLILESASTNQTSMYLCASSPRGQANEKLFFGSGTQLSVL.

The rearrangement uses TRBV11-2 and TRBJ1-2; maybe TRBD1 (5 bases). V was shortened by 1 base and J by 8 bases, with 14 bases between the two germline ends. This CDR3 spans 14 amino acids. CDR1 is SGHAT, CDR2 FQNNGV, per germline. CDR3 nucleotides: TGTGCCAGCAGCTTAGTTCGGACCGGGGGGGGCTACACCTTC. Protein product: CASSLVRTGGGYTF.

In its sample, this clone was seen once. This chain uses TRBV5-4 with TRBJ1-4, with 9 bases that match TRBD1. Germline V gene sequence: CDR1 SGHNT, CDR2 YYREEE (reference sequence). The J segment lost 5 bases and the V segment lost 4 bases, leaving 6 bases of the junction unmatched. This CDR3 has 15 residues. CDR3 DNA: TGTGCCAGCAGCCCGGACAGGGGCCGAAATGAAAAACTGTTTTTT. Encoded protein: CASSPDRGRNEKLFF.

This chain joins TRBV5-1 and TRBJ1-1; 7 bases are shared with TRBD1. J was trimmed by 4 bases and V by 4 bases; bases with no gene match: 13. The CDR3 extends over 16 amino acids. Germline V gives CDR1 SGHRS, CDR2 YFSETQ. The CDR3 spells CASSRDEGPGGTEAFF. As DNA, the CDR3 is TGCGCCAGCAGCCGAGACGAGGGCCCAGGGGGCACTGAAGCTTTCTTT. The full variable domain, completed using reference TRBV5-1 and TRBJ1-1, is KAGVTQTPRYLIKTRGQQVTLSCSPISGHRSVSWYQQTPGQGLQFLFEYFSETQRNKGNFPGRFSGRQFSNSRSEMNVSTLELGDSALYLCASSRDEGPGGTEAFFGQGTRLTVV.

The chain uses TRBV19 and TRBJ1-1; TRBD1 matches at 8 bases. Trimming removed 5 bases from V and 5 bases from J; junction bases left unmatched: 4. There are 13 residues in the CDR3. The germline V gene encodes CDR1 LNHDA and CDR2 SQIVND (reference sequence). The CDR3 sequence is CASSPRTGTEAFF. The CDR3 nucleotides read TGTGCCAGTAGTCCCAGGACAGGGACTGAAGCTTTCTTT. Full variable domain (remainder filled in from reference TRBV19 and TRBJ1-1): DGGITQSPKYLFRKEGQNVTLSCEQNLNHDAMYWYRQDPGQGLRLIYYSQIVNDFQKGDIAEGYSVSREKKESFPLTVTSAQKNPTAFYLCASSPRTGTEAFFGQGTRLTVV.

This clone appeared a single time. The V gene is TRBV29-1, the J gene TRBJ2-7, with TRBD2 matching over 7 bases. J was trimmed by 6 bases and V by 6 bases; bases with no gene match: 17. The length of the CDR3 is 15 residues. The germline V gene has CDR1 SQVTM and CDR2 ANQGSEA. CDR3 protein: CSVGGKSGLGSEQYF. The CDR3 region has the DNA TGCAGCGTGGGAGGGAAGAGCGGGTTGGGGTCCGAGCAGTACTTC.

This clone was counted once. This CDR3 is CASGRLMNTEAFF. CDR3 nucleotides: TGCGCCAGCGGCAGGCTAATGAACACTGAAGCTTTCTTT. This chain connects TRBV10-2 to TRBJ1-1; D is unresolved. V was cut by 8 bases and J by 0 bases, with 10 bases left in between. The CDR3 sequence is 13 residues long. The germline CDR1 and CDR2 sequences are WSHSY and SAAADI.

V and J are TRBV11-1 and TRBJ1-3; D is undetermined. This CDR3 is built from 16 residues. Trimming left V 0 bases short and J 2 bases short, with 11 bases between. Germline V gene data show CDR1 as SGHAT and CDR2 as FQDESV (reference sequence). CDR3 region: CASSLAPWRTGNTIYF. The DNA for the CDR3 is TGTGCCAGCAGCTTAGCCCCTTGGCGGACTGGAAACACCATATATTTT. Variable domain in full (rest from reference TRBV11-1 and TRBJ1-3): EAEVAQSPRYKITEKSQAVAFWCDPISGHATLYWYRQILGQGPELLVQFQDESVVDDSQLPKDRFSAERLKGVDSTLKIQPAELGDSAMYLCASSLAPWRTGNTIYFGEGSWLTVV.

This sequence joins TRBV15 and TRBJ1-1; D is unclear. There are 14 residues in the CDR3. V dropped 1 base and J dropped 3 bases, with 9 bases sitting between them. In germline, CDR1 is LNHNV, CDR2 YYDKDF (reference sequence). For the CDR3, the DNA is TGTGCCACCAGCAGAGTCCCGGGGTACACTGAAGCTTTCTTT. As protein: CATSRVPGYTEAFF.

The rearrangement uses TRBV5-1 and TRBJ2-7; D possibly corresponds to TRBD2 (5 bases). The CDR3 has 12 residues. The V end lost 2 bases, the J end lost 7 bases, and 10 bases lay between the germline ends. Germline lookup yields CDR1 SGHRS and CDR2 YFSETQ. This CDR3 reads CASSFEGFEQYF. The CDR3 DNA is TGCGCCAGCAGCTTCGAGGGTTTTGAGCAGTACTTC.

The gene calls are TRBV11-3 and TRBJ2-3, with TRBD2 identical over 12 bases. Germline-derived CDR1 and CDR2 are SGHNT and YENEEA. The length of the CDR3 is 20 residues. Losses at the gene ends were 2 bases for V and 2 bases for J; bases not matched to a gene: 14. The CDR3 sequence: CASSLSYRASGGAATDTQYF. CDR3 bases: TGTGCCAGCAGCTTAAGTTATCGGGCTAGCGGGGGGGCAGCCACAGATACGCAGTATTTT.

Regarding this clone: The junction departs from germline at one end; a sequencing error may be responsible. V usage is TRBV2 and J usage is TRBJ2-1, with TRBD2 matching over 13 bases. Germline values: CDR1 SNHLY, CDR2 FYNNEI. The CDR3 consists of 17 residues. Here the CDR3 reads CASSELHYGLAGVSLVF. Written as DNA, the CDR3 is TGTGCCAGCAGTGAACTACACTATGGACTAGCGGGGGTCTCCCTGGTCTTC.

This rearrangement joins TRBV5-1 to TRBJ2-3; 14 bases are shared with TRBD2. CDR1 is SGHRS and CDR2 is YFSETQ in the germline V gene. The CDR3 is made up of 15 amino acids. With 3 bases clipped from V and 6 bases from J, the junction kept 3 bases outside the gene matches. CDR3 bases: TGCGCCAGCAGCTGGGGACTAGCGGGGGTGGATACGCAGTATTTT. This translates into CASSWGLAGVDTQYF.

This CDR3 reads CAGTLGQEDEKLFF. The CDR3 DNA follows: TGTGCCGGTACTTTGGGACAGGAGGACGAAAAACTGTTTTTT. The chain carries TRBV28 and TRBJ1-4, with TRBD1 identical over 8 bases. Germline CDR1 is MDHEN and CDR2 is SYDVKM. Trimming at V came to 11 bases and at J to 8 bases, leaving 13 bases not matched to a gene. The CDR3 extends over 14 amino acids.

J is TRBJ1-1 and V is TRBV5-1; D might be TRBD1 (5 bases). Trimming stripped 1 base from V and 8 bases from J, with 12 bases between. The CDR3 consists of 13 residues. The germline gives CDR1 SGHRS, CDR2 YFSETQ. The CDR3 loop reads CASSLPGLKEAFF. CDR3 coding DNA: TGCGCCAGCAGCTTGCCGGGACTTAAGGAAGCTTTCTTT. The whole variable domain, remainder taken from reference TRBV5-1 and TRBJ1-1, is KAGVTQTPRYLIKTRGQQVTLSCSPISGHRSVSWYQQTPGQGLQFLFEYFSETQRNKGNFPGRFSGRQFSNSRSEMNVSTLELGDSALYLCASSLPGLKEAFFGQGTRLTVV.

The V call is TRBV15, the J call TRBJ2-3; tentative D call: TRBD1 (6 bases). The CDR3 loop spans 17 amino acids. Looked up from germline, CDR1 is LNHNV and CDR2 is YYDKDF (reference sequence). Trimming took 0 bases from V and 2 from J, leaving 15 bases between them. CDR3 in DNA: TGTGCCACCAGCAGAGATTATGGGGGACACATCACAGATACGCAGTATTTT. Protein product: CATSRDYGGHITDTQYF.

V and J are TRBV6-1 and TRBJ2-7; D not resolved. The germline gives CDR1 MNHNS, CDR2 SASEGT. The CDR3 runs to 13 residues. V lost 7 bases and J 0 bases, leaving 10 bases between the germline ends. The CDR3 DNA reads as TGTGCCAGCATGGGCCAACCCTCCTACGAGCAGTACTTC. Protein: CASMGQPSYEQYF.

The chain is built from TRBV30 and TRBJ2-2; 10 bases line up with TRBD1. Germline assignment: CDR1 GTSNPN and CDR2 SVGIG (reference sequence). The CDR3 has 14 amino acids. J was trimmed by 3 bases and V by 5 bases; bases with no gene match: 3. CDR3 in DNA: TGTGCCTGGGGGGGACAGGGGTACACCGGGGAGCTGTTTTTT. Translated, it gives CAWGGQGYTGELFF.

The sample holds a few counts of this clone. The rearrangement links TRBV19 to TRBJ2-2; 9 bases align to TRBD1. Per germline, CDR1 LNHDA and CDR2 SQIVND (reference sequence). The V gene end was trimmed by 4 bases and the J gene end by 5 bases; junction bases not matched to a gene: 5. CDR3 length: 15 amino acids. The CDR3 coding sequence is TGTGCCAGTAGTAGGGGACAGGGAAGGACCGGGGAGCTGTTTTTT. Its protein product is CASSRGQGRTGELFF. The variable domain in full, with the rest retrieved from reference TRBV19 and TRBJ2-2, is DGGITQSPKYLFRKEGQNVTLSCEQNLNHDAMYWYRQDPGQGLRLIYYSQIVNDFQKGDIAEGYSVSREKKESFPLTVTSAQKNPTAFYLCASSRGQGRTGELFFGEGSRLTVL.

CDR3 loop: CASSMAGYEQYF. The CDR3 DNA sequence: TGTGCCAGTAGTATGGCGGGCTACGAGCAGTACTTC. This chain uses TRBV19 with TRBJ2-7, with a weak D call TRBD2 (5 bases). Germline CDR1 and CDR2: LNHDA and SQIVND (reference sequence). V lost 3 bases and J lost 3, with 6 bases in between. The CDR3 runs to 12 residues.

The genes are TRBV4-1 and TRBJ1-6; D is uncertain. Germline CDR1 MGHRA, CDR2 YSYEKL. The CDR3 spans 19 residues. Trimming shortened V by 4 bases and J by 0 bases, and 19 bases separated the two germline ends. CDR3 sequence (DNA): TGCGCCAGCAGCCCCTCCCACCCGGTAGGGAGCTCCTATAATTCACCCCTCCACTTT. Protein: CASSPSHPVGSSYNSPLHF.

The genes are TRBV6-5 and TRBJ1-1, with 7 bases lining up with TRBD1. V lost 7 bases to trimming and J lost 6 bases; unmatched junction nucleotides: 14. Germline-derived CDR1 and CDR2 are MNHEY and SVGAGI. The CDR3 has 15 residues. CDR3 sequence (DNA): TGTGCCAGCACCCCTCCCGACAGGGAGGAATCTGAAGCTTTCTTT. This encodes CASTPPDREESEAFF.

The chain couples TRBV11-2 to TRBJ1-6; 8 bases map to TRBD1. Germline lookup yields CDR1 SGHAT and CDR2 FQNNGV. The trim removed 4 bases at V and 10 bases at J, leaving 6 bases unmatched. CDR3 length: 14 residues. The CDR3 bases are TGTGCCAGCAGCTCCCAGGGGGCATGGTCACCCCTCCACTTT. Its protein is CASSSQGAWSPLHF.

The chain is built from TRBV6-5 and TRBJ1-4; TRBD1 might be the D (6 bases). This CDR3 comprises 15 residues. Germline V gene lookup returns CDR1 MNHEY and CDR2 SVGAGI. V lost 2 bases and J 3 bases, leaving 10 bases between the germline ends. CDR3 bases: TGTGCCAGCAGTTACCAGGACAGCCCTAATGAAAAACTGTTTTTT. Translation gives CASSYQDSPNEKLFF.